This TCR beta chain was observed in a study of blood T cell repertoires in COVID-19 (TCRdb year 2020). About the investigation overall: Samples from collaborators originated in the United States, Italy and Spain and spanned both the acute and convalescent phases of COVID-19. The material from the prospective study consisted of cDNA or gDNA derived from T cells, B-cell-depleted T cells, or PBMCs. The dataset comprised deeply sampled blood TCRbeta repertoires from subjects exposed to, actively infected with, or recovered from COVID-19. The repertoires were made available in a free public database intended to serve as a resource for research on the immune response to SARS-CoV-2. The samples were drawn from the first 160 participants of the ongoing ImmuneRACE study and from 1,254 subjects provided by 6 global collaborators. Nearly every sample came with metadata listing a de-identified subject ID, COVID-19 status, age in years and sex. Where available, HLA class I and class II types were taken from metadata supplied by the sample provider and were not determined by assay-based typing. Study-wide findings and limitations: How much clinical and demographic metadata was included differed by source and by participant, and the metadata was provided uncurated.

The CDR3, from cysteine to phenylalanine, totals 14 residues. Of all the DNA, just the CDR3 is kept, 42 bases in frame from base 1. According to the germline V gene, CDR1 reads KGHSH and CDR2 reads LQKENI. Ends trimmed: V by 0 bases, J by 5 bases; bases unmatched to a gene: 1. Participants in the prospective study were aged roughly 18 to 89 years, lived in under 30 United States geographic areas, and enrolled through a virtual design. To assign participants to cohorts, the prospective study relied on clinical history that participants themselves reported in a screening survey and a study questionnaire. In the prospective study, mobile phlebotomists collected whole blood, serum and a nasopharyngeal or oropharyngeal swab from each participant. Participants in the prospective study had the option to provide additional blood draws and questionnaires over an approximately 2-month period. Before DNA extraction, blood samples from the prospective study were shipped at room temperature or frozen.

Note on this clone: This receptor's antigen is unknown. Base qualities are missing; no much larger clone stands one base away.

TCRbeta CDR3 regions were amplified from genomic DNA by means of the immunoSEQ Assay, a bias-controlled multiplex PCR. The authors' pipeline ran thus. The number of nucleated cells in each sample was estimated from the amplification of reference gene primers within the assay. To quantify the absolute abundance of each unique TCRbeta CDR3 rearrangement, sequence reads were collapsed and filtered. For each sample, productive Simpson clonality was calculated as the square root of Simpson's diversity index over productive rearrangements. Held by TCRdb, this immuneACCESS table contains in-frame sequences only and omits some clones. Under half of the omission traces to an unresolved V gene where checked; the cause of the rest is unknown. That table gives V, J and clone size, and the DNA gave D and trimming. The sample data list about 270,000 clones, and 70% to 90% of these were observed just once. The ten most abundant clones make up over 4% of the sample.

The rearranged chain carries TRBV18 and TRBJ1-2; 9 nucleotides in the junction match TRBD1. The receptor's source is a woman in her thirties with acute COVID-19. Material: PBMCs or T cells enriched from blood (not recorded which). The sequenced DNA: TGTGCCAGCTCACCACCCGGGACAGGGTATGGCTACACCTTC. It translates as CASSPPGTGYGYTF.